These 27 T cell receptor beta chains were all obtained from the same sample, sequenced in a study of vaccination effects on CD4 cells after COVID-19. Some clones are missing from TCRdb's copy, which holds only in-frame ones; the method was immunoSEQ multiplex PCR. Seen here are 13,000 to 15,000 clones, about three quarters observed once, and the top ten hold more than 25%. Antigen-specific CD4+ T cells were first expanded with viral peptide pools by the ViraFEST assay and only then sequenced. Following culture for roughly 10 days, CD4+ T cells were isolated. Infection with SARS-CoV-2 occurred in the person between March and December 2020, and PCR confirmed it. Vaccination of participants consisted of two doses of either the BNT162b2 or mRNA-1273 vaccine. These receptors' antigens are unknown. Specimen: CD4+ T cells from PBMCs cultured with HCoV-NL63 spike peptides, collected after COVID-19 vaccination. The receptors come from a human donor who had a prior SARS-CoV-2 infection.

This chain links TRBV5-1 with TRBJ2-7; 9 bases match TRBD2. The V and J ends lost 4 bases and 1 base, in that order; junction bases with no gene match: 12. CDR1 SGHRS and CDR2 YFSETQ come from the germline V gene. The length of the CDR3 is 17 residues. CDR3 nucleotides: TGCGCCAGCAGCCCGGAGGTTGGTAGCGGGAGATCCTACGAGCAGTACTTC. This gives the protein CASSPEVGSGRSYEQYF.

This sequence joins TRBV9 and TRBJ2-7; no reliable D call. V lost 4 bases and J lost 0, with 8 bases in between. Germline V gene sequence: CDR1 SGDLS, CDR2 YYNGEE. This CDR3 is 13 amino acids long. The CDR3 is CASSPGASYEQYF. The CDR3 coding sequence is TGTGCCAGCAGCCCCGGTGCCTCCTACGAGCAGTACTTC.

The rearrangement links TRBV7-2 to TRBJ1-1; D unclear. The germline V and J ends were trimmed by 1 base and 1 base, with 4 bases remaining between them. The length of the CDR3 is 13 residues. The V gene's germline CDR1 is SGHTA and CDR2 FQGNSA. The CDR3 loop is CASSLVENTEAFF. The CDR3 DNA reads as TGTGCCAGCAGCTTAGTGGAGAACACTGAAGCTTTCTTT.

The genes are TRBV5-4 and TRBJ2-5; 7 bases line up with TRBD2. CDR1 and CDR2 (germline): SGHNT, YYREEE (reference sequence). The CDR3 covers 14 residues. V lost 0 bases and J lost 1; bases outside the gene matches: 0. The CDR3, as DNA: TGTGCCAGCAGCTTGGGACTAGCCCAAGAGACCCAGTACTTC. Amino acid sequence: CASSLGLAQETQYF.

The chain recombines TRBV2 with TRBJ1-1; D is unclear. CDR3 length: 14 amino acids. Germline V gene sequence: CDR1 SNHLY, CDR2 FYNNEI. V lost 6 bases to trimming and J lost 7 bases, with 18 bases between them. For the CDR3, the DNA is TGTGCCAGCAGCGATCAAGCCGCGCGTCTTGAAGCTTTCTTT. It is translated as CASSDQAARLEAFF.

Sample share makes this clone medium-sized. V gene TRBV23-1 combines with J gene TRBJ2-3, with TRBD2 as a possible D gene (6 bases). TRBV23-1 falls under the ORF class, with uncertain function. V shed 6 bases and J shed 2 bases, with 15 bases lying between them. The CDR3 totals 15 residues. The CDR3 DNA sequence: TGCGCCAGCAGGTTTGAGGAGGGTGTCACAGATACGCAGTATTTT. Residues: CASRFEEGVTDTQYF.

The rearrangement joins TRBV27 to TRBJ2-7; D assignment may be TRBD1 or TRBD2 (5 bases each). CDR3 size: 17 residues. Germline V lookup: CDR1 MNHEY, CDR2 SMNVEV (reference sequence). V gave up 5 bases and J gave up 3 bases, with 23 bases separating them. The CDR3 spells CASSRFGTPAAGYEQYF. The DNA for the CDR3 is TGTGCCAGCAGTCGTTTCGGGACGCCCGCCGCTGGCTACGAGCAGTACTTC.

This chain uses TRBV27 with TRBJ2-7, with TRBD1 matching 7 bases. The germline CDR1 and CDR2 sequences are MNHEY and SMNVEV (reference sequence). V lost 2 bases to trimming and J lost 5 bases; unmatched junction nucleotides: 6. This CDR3 contains 14 residues. CDR3 in amino acids: CASSLRTGFDEQYF. The CDR3 DNA is TGTGCCAGCAGTTTACGGACAGGCTTCGACGAGCAGTACTTC.

The chain recombines TRBV7-3 with TRBJ2-2, with TRBD2 matching over 14 bases. Trimming cost V 3 bases and J 8 bases; bases outside gene matches: 5. This CDR3 contains 16 residues. Germline assignment: CDR1 SGHTA and CDR2 FQGTGA. As DNA, the CDR3 is TGTGCCAGCAGCTTCGGGACTAGCGGGAGTAAGGGGGAGCTGTTTTTT. Translation gives CASSFGTSGSKGELFF.

This clone was seen more than once but under ten times. The chain uses TRBV13 and TRBJ1-2, with 9 bases identical to TRBD1. The trim removed 6 bases at V and 3 bases at J, leaving 14 bases unmatched. This CDR3 comprises 17 residues. Germline CDR1 is PRHDT and CDR2 is FYEKMQ (reference sequence). The CDR3: CASRRYLTRDRDYGYTF. CDR3 in DNA: TGTGCCAGCAGACGTTATTTAACCCGGGACAGGGACTATGGCTACACCTTC. Supplemented by reference TRBV13 and TRBJ1-2, the full variable domain reads AAGVIQSPRHLIKEKRETATLKCYPIPRHDTVYWYQQGPGQDPQFLISFYEKMQSDKGSIPDRFSAQQFSDYHSELNMSSLELGDSALYFCASRRYLTRDRDYGYTFGSGTRLTVV.

The chain combines TRBV29-1 with TRBJ2-3, with D unresolved. Germline CDR1 reads SQVTM; CDR2 reads ANQGSEA. The CDR3 sequence is 9 residues long. V shed 8 bases and J shed 3 bases, with 3 bases lying between them. CDR3 protein: CSTTDTQYF. For the CDR3, the DNA is TGCAGCACTACAGATACGCAGTATTTT.

This sequence joins TRBV10-3 and TRBJ1-5; no clear D gene. V was shortened by 6 bases and J by 0 bases, with 6 bases between the two germline ends. Germline V gives CDR1 ENHRY, CDR2 SYGVKD. The CDR3 loop spans 13 amino acids. The CDR3 reads CAISPYSNQPQHF. Written as DNA, the CDR3 is TGTGCCATCAGCCCCTATAGCAATCAGCCCCAGCATTTT.

The chain combines TRBV5-1 with TRBJ2-7, with 11 bases fitting TRBD2. V trimming: 4 bases; J trimming: 7 bases; junction bases outside the gene matches: 19. The CDR3 covers 18 residues. Germline V gene sequence: CDR1 SGHRS, CDR2 YFSETQ. The CDR3 DNA sequence: TGCGCCAGCAGCGCCGCCGAGACTAGCGGGACAGTGGGGCGAGAGCAGTACTTC. This encodes CASSAAETSGTVGREQYF.

The rearrangement uses TRBV3-1 (or the pseudogene TRBV3-2) and TRBJ2-5, with a tentative D call TRBD2 (6 bases). Germline CDR1 is LGHDT and CDR2 is YNNKEL (reference sequence). The CDR3 length is 16 residues. With 3 bases removed from V and 7 bases from J, the gap between germline ends came to 21 bases. The CDR3 DNA sequence: TGTGCCAGCAGCCACACCCTAGCGCGAGAGCGGGCGACCCAGTACTTC. Protein: CASSHTLARERATQYF.

This clone has just a few counts. The gene calls are TRBV5-4 and TRBJ2-5; TRBD2 matches 12 bases. Unmatched junction bases numbered 7, after V lost 2 bases and J lost 5 bases. The CDR3 spans 16 residues. In germline, CDR1 is SGHNT, CDR2 YYREEE (reference sequence). The CDR3 region is CASSFLLTSGGETQYF. Here the CDR3 DNA reads TGTGCCAGCAGCTTCCTTTTAACTAGCGGGGGGGAGACCCAGTACTTC.

This chain uses TRBV19 with TRBJ2-3, with 12 bases that match TRBD2. The junction had 5 bases not matched to a gene; V was cut back by 5 bases and J by 2 bases. The CDR3 loop spans 16 amino acids. The germline CDR1 and CDR2 sequences are LNHDA and SQIVND (reference sequence). Here the CDR3 reads CASSFRTSGTTDTQYF. In DNA, the CDR3 is TGTGCCAGTAGTTTCCGGACTAGCGGGACCACAGATACGCAGTATTTT.

V usage is TRBV6-5 and J usage is TRBJ2-5; 7 bases are a match to TRBD1. The length of the CDR3 is 14 residues. CDR1 is MNHEY and CDR2 is SVGAGI in the germline V gene. J was trimmed by 8 bases and V by 5 bases; bases with no gene match: 11. The DNA for the CDR3 is TGTGCCAGCAGTCTAAGGGACAGCCAGACTACCCAGTACTTC. Its translation is CASSLRDSQTTQYF.

The gene calls are TRBV10-1 and TRBJ1-1, with unresolved D. This CDR3 comprises 15 residues. Germline V CDR1 and CDR2: WNHNN, SYGVQD (reference sequence). V was clipped by 3 bases and J by 4 bases, with 15 bases between them. CDR3 in amino acids: CASSEGPRYLTEAFF. The CDR3 DNA is TGCGCCAGCAGTGAAGGACCCCGCTACCTCACTGAAGCTTTCTTT.

V and J are TRBV19 and TRBJ1-2; 9 bases fit TRBD1. CDR3 length equals 17 residues. Germline assignment: CDR1 LNHDA and CDR2 SQIVND (reference sequence). Trimming cost V 4 bases and J 4 bases; bases outside gene matches: 13. CDR3 bases: TGTGCCAGTAGTACCACCCCATACAGGGGGCTGGGCTATGGCTACACCTTC. Encoded protein: CASSTTPYRGLGYGYTF.

The rearrangement links TRBV7-3 to TRBJ2-3; 9 nucleotides align to TRBD2. J was trimmed by 10 bases and V by 5 bases; bases with no gene match: 16. The CDR3 consists of 16 residues. The germline CDR1 and CDR2 sequences are SGHTA and FQGTGA. The CDR3 reads CASSHDPGSSGGSQYF. CDR3 DNA: TGTGCCAGCAGCCACGACCCGGGAAGTAGCGGGGGATCGCAGTATTTT.

The V and J genes are TRBV10-3 and TRBJ2-5, with 10 bases lining up with TRBD1. The CDR3 spans 16 residues. The junction had 6 bases not matched to a gene; V was cut back by 4 bases and J by 1 base. Looked up from germline, CDR1 is ENHRY and CDR2 is SYGVKD. The CDR3 loop is CAISGGQGRLQETQYF. The CDR3 bases are TGTGCCATCAGTGGGGGACAGGGGAGACTCCAAGAGACCCAGTACTTC.

This rearrangement joins TRBV10-3 to TRBJ1-1; the D is unclear. The CDR3 loop spans 14 amino acids. Germline CDR1 ENHRY, CDR2 SYGVKD. Trimming took off 6 bases at V and 0 bases at J, with 11 bases between the two ends. The CDR3 loop reads CAIRQQKMNTEAFF. The DNA of the CDR3 is TGTGCCATCAGGCAGCAAAAAATGAACACTGAAGCTTTCTTT.

The V and J genes are TRBV5-1 and TRBJ1-5, with a tentative D call TRBD1 (5 bases). CDR3 size: 15 residues. V was clipped by 0 bases and J by 5 bases, with 12 bases between them. Germline V lookup: CDR1 SGHRS, CDR2 YFSETQ. CDR3 DNA: TGCGCCAGCAGCTTGGATCCAATGGGGCATCAGCCCCAGCATTTT. It translates to CASSLDPMGHQPQHF.

The genes are TRBV4-1 and TRBJ1-4, with D unclear. The length of the CDR3 is 15 residues. Germline CDR1 MGHRA, CDR2 YSYEKL. The ends were cut back, 4 bases at V and 3 bases at J, with 12 bases in the middle. This CDR3 reads CASSRLPLANEKLFF. CDR3 coding DNA: TGCGCCAGCAGCCGCCTGCCCTTGGCTAATGAAAAACTGTTTTTT.

The V and J genes are TRBV7-9 and TRBJ1-6, with D perhaps matching TRBD1 (6 bases). The V end was cut by 1 base, the J end by 8 bases, with 12 bases between. The CDR3 has 15 residues. From germline, CDR1 is SEHNR and CDR2 FQNEAQ (reference sequence). The CDR3 DNA follows: TGTGCCAGCAGCTTAGATAGAGGGGGGGATTCACCCCTCCACTTT. Translating it yields CASSLDRGGDSPLHF.

V gene TRBV10-3 combines with J gene TRBJ2-2, with unresolved D. The germline V and J ends were trimmed by 2 bases and 2 bases, with 6 bases remaining between them. The CDR3 has 14 amino acids. Germline CDR1 reads ENHRY; CDR2 reads SYGVKD. The CDR3 is CAISETYNTGELFF. CDR3 nucleotides: TGTGCCATCAGTGAGACTTACAACACCGGGGAGCTGTTTTTT.

The chain recombines TRBV5-1 with TRBJ2-2, with D possibly TRBD1 on 7 matching bases. Germline CDR1 SGHRS, CDR2 YFSETQ. With 4 bases removed from V and 7 bases from J, the gap between germline ends came to 17 bases. The CDR3 spans 15 residues. CDR3 loop: CASSQLTGEVGELFF. DNA of the CDR3: TGCGCCAGCAGCCAACTTACAGGGGAGGTCGGGGAGCTGTTTTTT. Complete variable domain (other parts from reference TRBV5-1 and TRBJ2-2): KAGVTQTPRYLIKTRGQQVTLSCSPISGHRSVSWYQQTPGQGLQFLFEYFSETQRNKGNFPGRFSGRQFSNSRSEMNVSTLELGDSALYLCASSQLTGEVGELFFGEGSRLTVL.